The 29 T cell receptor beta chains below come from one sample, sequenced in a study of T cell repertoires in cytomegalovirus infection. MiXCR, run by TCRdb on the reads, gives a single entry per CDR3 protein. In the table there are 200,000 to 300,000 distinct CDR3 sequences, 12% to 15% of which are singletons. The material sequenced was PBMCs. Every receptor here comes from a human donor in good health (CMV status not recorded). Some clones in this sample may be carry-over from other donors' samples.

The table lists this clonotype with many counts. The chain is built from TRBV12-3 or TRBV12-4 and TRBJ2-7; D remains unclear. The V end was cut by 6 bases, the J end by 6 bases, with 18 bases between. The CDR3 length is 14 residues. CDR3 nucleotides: TGTGCCAGCAGCATAACCCTGGCAGCCGGCGAGCAGTACTTC. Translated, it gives CASSITLAAGEQYF.

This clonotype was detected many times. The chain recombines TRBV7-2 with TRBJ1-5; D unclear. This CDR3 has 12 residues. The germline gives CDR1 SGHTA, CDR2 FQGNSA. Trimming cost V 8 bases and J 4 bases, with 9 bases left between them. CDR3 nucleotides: TGTGCCAGCGGCAGCGGAAATCAGCCCCAGCATTTT. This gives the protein CASGSGNQPQHF.

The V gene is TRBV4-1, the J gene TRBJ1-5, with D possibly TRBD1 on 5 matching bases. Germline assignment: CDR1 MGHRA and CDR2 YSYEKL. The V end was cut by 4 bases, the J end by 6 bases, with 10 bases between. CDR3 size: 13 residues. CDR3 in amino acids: CASSRSGGQPQHF. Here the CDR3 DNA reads TGCGCCAGCAGCCGTTCGGGGGGTCAGCCCCAGCATTTT.

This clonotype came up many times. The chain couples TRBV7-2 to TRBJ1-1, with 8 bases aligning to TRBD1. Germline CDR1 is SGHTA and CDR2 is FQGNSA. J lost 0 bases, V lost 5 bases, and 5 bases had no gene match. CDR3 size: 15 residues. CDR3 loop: CASSARDRMNTEAFF. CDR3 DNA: TGTGCCAGCAGCGCCCGGGACAGGATGAACACTGAAGCTTTCTTT.

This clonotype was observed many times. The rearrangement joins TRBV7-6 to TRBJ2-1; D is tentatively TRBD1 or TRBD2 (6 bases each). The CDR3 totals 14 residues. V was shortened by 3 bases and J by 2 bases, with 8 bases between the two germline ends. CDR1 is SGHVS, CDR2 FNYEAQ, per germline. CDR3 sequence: CASSLGGPYNEQFF. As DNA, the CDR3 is TGTGCCAGCAGCTTGGGGGGCCCCTACAATGAGCAGTTCTTC.

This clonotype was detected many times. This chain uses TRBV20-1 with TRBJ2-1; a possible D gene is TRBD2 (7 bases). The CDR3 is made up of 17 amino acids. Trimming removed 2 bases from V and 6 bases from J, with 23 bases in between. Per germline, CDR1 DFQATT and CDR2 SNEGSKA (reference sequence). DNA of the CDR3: TGCAGTGCTAGATGGGTTGGGGAGGGGGGGAGTATCAATGAGCAGTTCTTC. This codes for CSARWVGEGGSINEQFF.

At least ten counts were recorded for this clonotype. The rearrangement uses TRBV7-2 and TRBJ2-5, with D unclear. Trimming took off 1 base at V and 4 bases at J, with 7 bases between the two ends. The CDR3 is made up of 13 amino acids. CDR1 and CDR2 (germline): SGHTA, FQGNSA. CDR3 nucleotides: TGTGCCAGCAGCTTAGAGCACCGAGAGACCCAGTACTTC. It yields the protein CASSLEHRETQYF.

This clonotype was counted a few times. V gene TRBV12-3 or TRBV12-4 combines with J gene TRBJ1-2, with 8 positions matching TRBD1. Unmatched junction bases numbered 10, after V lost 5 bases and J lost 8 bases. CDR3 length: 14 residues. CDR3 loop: CASSRDRLRTGYTF. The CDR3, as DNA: TGTGCCAGCAGTCGGGACAGGCTCCGGACAGGCTACACCTTC.

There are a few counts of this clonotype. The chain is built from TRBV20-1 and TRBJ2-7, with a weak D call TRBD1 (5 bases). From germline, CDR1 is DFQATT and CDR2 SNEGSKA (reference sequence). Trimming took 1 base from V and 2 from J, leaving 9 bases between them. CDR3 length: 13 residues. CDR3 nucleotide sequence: TGCAGTGCTAGAGGGACACAGACCTACGAGCAGTACTTC. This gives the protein CSARGTQTYEQYF.

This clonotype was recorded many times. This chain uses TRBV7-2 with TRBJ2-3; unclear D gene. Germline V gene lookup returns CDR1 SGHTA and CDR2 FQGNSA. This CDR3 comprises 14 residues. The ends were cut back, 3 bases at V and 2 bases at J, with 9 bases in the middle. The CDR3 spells CASSLRTTTDTQYF. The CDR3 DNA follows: TGTGCCAGCAGCTTGCGGACCACCACAGATACGCAGTATTTT.

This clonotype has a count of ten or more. In nucleotides, the CDR3 is TGTGCCAGCAGCTCCCTCGGGACAGCCTATGGCTACACCTTC. This encodes CASSSLGTAYGYTF. The genes are TRBV7-2 and TRBJ1-2; 7 bases agree with TRBD1. There are 14 residues in the CDR3. V lost 4 bases, J lost 4 bases, and 6 bases stayed unmatched. Germline values: CDR1 SGHTA, CDR2 FQGNSA.

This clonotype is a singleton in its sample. The CDR3 sequence: CASSTRTGRNTEAFF. The CDR3 nucleotides are TGTGCCAGCAGCACCCGGACAGGGAGGAACACTGAAGCTTTCTTT. The chain has TRBV7-4 and TRBJ1-1; 8 positions match TRBD1. Germline V gene lookup returns CDR1 SGHVT and CDR2 SQSDAQ. Trimming took 5 bases from V and 1 from J; bases not matched to a gene: 6. The CDR3 has 15 amino acids.

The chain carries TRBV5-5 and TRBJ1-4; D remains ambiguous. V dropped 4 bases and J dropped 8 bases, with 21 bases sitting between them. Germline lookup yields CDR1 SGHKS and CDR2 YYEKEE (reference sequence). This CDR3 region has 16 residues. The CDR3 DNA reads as TGTGCCAGCAGCCCCCGGACGGGGAGGGAGTGGGAAAAACTGTTTTTT. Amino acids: CASSPRTGREWEKLFF.

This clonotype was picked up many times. This chain's CDR3 is CASSLTPGELFF. DNA for the CDR3: TGTGCCAGCAGTCTGACTCCCGGGGAGCTGTTTTTT. This chain connects TRBV6-6 to TRBJ2-2; no clear D gene. The CDR3 covers 12 residues. V was pared by 5 bases and J by 6 bases, with 7 bases between. CDR1 and CDR2 (germline): MNHNY, SVGAGI (reference sequence).

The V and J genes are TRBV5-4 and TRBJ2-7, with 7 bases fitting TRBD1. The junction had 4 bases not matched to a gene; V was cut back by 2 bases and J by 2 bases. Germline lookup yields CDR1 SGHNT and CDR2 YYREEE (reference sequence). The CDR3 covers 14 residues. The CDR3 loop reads CASSLQGLPYEQYF. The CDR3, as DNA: TGTGCCAGCAGCTTACAGGGGCTCCCCTACGAGCAGTACTTC.

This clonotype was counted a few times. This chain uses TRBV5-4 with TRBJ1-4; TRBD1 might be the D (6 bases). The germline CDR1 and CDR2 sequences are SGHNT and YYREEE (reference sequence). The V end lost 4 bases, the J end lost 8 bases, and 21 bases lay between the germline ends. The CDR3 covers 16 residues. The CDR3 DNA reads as TGTGCCAGCAGCGGGGAACAGGGAGCCATCCGAGAAAAACTGTTTTTT. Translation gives CASSGEQGAIREKLFF.

CDR3 amino acids: CASSRLAGGIDEQFF. The CDR3 nucleotides are TGTGCCAGCAGTCGACTAGCGGGGGGCATCGATGAGCAGTTCTTC. V gene TRBV2 combines with J gene TRBJ2-1; 13 nucleotides agree with TRBD2. The CDR3 runs to 15 residues. Germline assignment: CDR1 SNHLY and CDR2 FYNNEI. The trim removed 5 bases at V and 8 bases at J, leaving 6 bases unmatched.

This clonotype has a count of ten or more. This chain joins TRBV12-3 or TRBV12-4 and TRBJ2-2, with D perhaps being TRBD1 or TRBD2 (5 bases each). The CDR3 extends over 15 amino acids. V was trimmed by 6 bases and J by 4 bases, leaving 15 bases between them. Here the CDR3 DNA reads TGTGCCAGCAGCTTGGCAGGGACGGGCACCGGGGAGCTGTTTTTT. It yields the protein CASSLAGTGTGELFF.

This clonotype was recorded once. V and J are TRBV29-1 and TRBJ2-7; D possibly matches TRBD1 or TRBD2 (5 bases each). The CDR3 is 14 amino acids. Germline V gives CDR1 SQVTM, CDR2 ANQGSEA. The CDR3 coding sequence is TGCAGGGTTCACGTGGGACGCCGGAACTACGAGCAGTACTTC. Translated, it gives CRVHVGRRNYEQYF.

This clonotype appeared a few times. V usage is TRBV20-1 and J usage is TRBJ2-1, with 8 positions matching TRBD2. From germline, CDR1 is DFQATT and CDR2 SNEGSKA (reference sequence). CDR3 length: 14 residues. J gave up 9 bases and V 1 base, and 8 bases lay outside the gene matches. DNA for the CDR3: TGCAGTGCTAGAGCGGGGCTAGCGGGCGGTGAGCAGTTCTTC. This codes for CSARAGLAGGEQFF.

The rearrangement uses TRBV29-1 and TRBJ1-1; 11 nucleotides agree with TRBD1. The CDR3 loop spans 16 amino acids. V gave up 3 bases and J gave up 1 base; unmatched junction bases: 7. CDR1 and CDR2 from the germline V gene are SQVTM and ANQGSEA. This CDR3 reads CSVDRTGGARNTEAFF. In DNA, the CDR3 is TGCAGCGTTGACAGGACAGGGGGCGCGAGGAACACTGAAGCTTTCTTT.

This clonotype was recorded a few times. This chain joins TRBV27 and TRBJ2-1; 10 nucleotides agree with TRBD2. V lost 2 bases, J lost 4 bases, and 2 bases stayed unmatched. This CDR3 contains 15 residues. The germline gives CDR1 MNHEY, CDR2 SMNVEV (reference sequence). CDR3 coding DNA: TGTGCCAGCAGTTTAGGGACTAGCGTTTACAATGAGCAGTTCTTC. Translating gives CASSLGTSVYNEQFF.

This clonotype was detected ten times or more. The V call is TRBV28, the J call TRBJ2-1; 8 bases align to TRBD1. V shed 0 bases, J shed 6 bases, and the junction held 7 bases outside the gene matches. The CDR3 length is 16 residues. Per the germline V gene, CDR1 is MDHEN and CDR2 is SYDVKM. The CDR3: CASSLWGAGTGNEQFF. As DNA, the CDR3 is TGTGCCAGCAGTTTATGGGGGGCAGGGACAGGCAATGAGCAGTTCTTC.

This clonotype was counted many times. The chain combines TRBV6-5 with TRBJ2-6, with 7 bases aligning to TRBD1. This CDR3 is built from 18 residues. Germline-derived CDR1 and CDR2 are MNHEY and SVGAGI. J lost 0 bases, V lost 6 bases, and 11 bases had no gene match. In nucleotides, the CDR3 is TGTGCCAGCAGCCGCGGACAGGTCCCCGTCTCTGGGGCCAACGTCCTGACTTTC. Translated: CASSRGQVPVSGANVLTF.

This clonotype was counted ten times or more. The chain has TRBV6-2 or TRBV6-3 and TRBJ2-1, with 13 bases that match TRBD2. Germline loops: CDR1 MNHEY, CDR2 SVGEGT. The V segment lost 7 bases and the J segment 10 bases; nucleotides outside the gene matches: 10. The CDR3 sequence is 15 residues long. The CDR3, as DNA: TGTGCCAGCATTAGAGGACTAGCGGGAGTCGAGGAGCAGTTCTTC. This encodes CASIRGLAGVEEQFF.

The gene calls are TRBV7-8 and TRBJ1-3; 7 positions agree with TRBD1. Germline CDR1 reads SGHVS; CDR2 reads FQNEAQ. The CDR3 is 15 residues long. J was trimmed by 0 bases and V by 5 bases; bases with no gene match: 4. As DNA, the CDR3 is TGTGCCAGCAGCCCGGACAGGTTCTCTGGAAACACCATATATTTT. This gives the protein CASSPDRFSGNTIYF. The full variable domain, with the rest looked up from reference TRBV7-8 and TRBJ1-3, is GAGVSQSPRYKVAKRGQDVALRCDPISGHVSLFWYQQALGQGPEFLTYFQNEAQLDKSGLPSDRFFAERPEGSVSTLKIQRTQQEDSAVYLCASSPDRFSGNTIYFGEGSWLTVV.

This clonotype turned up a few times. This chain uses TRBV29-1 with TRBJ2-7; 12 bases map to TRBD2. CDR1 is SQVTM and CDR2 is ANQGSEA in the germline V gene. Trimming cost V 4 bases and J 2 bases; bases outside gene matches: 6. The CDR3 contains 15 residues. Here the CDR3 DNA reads TGCAGCGTTGGAAGGACTAGCGGGGCTCCCTACGAGCAGTACTTC. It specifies CSVGRTSGAPYEQYF.

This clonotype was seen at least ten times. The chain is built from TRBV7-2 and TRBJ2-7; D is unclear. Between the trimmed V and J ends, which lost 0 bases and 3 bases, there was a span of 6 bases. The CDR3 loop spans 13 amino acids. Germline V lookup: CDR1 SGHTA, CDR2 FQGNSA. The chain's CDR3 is CASSLAGIYEQYF. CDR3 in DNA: TGTGCCAGCAGCTTAGCGGGGATCTACGAGCAGTACTTC.

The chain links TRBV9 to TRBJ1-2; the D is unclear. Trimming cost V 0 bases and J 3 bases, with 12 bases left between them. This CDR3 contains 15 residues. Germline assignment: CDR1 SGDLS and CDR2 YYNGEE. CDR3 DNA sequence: TGTGCCAGCAGCGTAGAACCCGGATTTGACTATGGCTACACCTTC. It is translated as CASSVEPGFDYGYTF.